Listed below are T cell receptor beta chains from one sample, sequenced in a study of neurological immune-mediated disorders. TCRdb called the 5' RACE reads again in MiXCR, with one record for every CDR3 protein. The sample shows under 30,000 distinct CDR3 sequences, more than 6% of them seen only once. What was sequenced was PBMCs. These receptors all stem from a woman aged 40 to 50 in good health. CDR3s include the opening cysteine and the closing phenylalanine or tryptophan. The D gene is left open where the match is weak. Clone size is shown for a subset of rows, as once, few, many or a class of expanded clone.

-	TRBV28	TRBJ1-1	many	14	TGTGCCAGCGTTAGGGTAGGCCTGAACACTGAAGCTTTCTTT	CASVRVGLNTEAFF
TRBD1	TRBV20-1	TRBJ2-1	many	14	TGCAGTGCTAGGCCGTGGACAGGAGACAATGAGCAGTTCTTC	CSARPWTGDNEQFF
-	TRBV29-1	TRBJ2-1	many	12	TGCAGCGTTGAAGAGGGGACCAATGAGCAGTTCTTC	CSVEEGTNEQFF
-	TRBV7-2	TRBJ1-5	many	15	TGTGCCAGCAGCTTAGTACCAAATAGCAATCAGCCCCAGCATTTT	CASSLVPNSNQPQHF
-	TRBV14	TRBJ2-2	many	13	TGTGCCAGCAGCCAAGTTTACACCGGGGAGCTGTTTTTT	CASSQVYTGELFF
-	TRBV5-1	TRBJ1-1	-	14	TGCGCCAGCAGCTCGGGATACATGAACACTGAAGCTTTCTTT	CASSSGYMNTEAFF
-	TRBV27	TRBJ2-7	many	12	TGTGTCAGCGCCCAGGGGCCCTACGAGCAGTACTTC	CVSAQGPYEQYF
-	TRBV5-1	TRBJ2-1	many	14	TGCGCCAGCAGCCCACTAGCTACCTACAATGAGCAGTTCTTC	CASSPLATYNEQFF
-	TRBV7-9	TRBJ2-3	many	15	TGTGCCAGCAGCTCGCCCGGGATAAGCACAGATACGCAGTATTTT	CASSSPGISTDTQYF
TRBD2	TRBV27	TRBJ2-1	many	15	TGTGCCAGCAGTGCGTCTAGCGGACTCTACAATGAGCAGTTCTTC	CASSASSGLYNEQFF
TRBD1	TRBV30	TRBJ1-2	many	14	TGTGCCTGGGGGCGACAGGGGATGAACTATGGCTACACCTTC	CAWGRQGMNYGYTF
-	TRBV14	TRBJ1-6	few	13	TGTGCCAGCAGCCGAGAGTTGGATTCACCCCTCCACTTT	CASSRELDSPLHF
-	TRBV18	TRBJ1-6	-	14	TGTGCCAGCTCACCTCTCCCAGGGAGCTCACCCCTCCACTTT	CASSPLPGSSPLHF
-	TRBV3-1	TRBJ1-5	many	15	TGTGCCAGCAGCCAAGTTTCAGGGAGCAATCAGCCCCAGCATTTT	CASSQVSGSNQPQHF
TRBD2	TRBV6-2/TRBV6-3	TRBJ2-1	many	17	TGTGCCAGCAGTTACTCGATTTTTCGCGGGAGCCACAATGAGCAGTTCTTC	CASSYSIFRGSHNEQFF
TRBD1	TRBV7-6	TRBJ2-7	-	16	TGTGCCAGCAGCCTAGAATCCTCCGGGACAGTATACGAGCAGTACTTC	CASSLESSGTVYEQYF
-	TRBV7-8	TRBJ1-5	many	15	TGTGCCAGCAGCTTTGGGGGTTTGAGCAATCAGCCCCAGCATTTT	CASSFGGLSNQPQHF
TRBD1	TRBV5-1	TRBJ2-5	many	15	TGCGCCAGCAGGGAACTGGGACAGAAACAAGAGACCCAGTACTTC	CASRELGQKQETQYF
TRBD1	TRBV29-1	TRBJ2-3	many	13	TGCAGCGGAGACAGGGGGGGCACAGATACGCAGTATTTT	CSGDRGGTDTQYF
-	TRBV5-1	TRBJ1-4	many	14	TGCGCCAGCAGCACAACTCCAGGGGTTGAAAAACTGTTTTTT	CASSTTPGVEKLFF
TRBD1	TRBV20-1	TRBJ2-5	medium-sized	15	TGCAGTGCTAGAGATGGACAGGGAAAACAAGAGACCCAGTACTTC	CSARDGQGKQETQYF
-	TRBV29-1	TRBJ1-1	many	13	TGCAGCGTTCACCGGGACGGAAACACTGAAGCTTTCTTT	CSVHRDGNTEAFF
-	TRBV6-5	TRBJ1-6	many	17	TGTGCCAGCAGTTACTCGACGGAGGGACATGCGGATTCACCCCTCCACTTT	CASSYSTEGHADSPLHF
-	TRBV20-1	TRBJ1-1	many	13	TGCAGTGCTAGAGATTACAGTTCAGAGGGGGCTTTCTTT	CSARDYSSEGAFF
-	TRBV27	TRBJ2-1	-	13	TGTGCCAGCAGTTCCTGGACTCTCAATGAGCAGTTCTTC	CASSSWTLNEQFF